Detailed here is one T cell receptor beta chain. This entry belongs to a study of T-cell memory formation after mild COVID-19. Germline V lookup: CDR1 SGDLS, CDR2 YYNGEE. J gave up 9 bases and V 4 bases, and 8 bases lay outside the gene matches. This CDR3 is 14 amino acids long. TCRdb processed the 5' RACE reads anew with MiXCR; each CDR3 protein has one entry. The sample has around 450,000 distinct CDR3 sequences; 20% to 30% are singletons. This chain joins TRBV9 and TRBJ2-1, with 9 bases fitting TRBD1. The sequence was obtained from an adult woman who had mild COVID-19 (a few samples of this study predate the infection). Cell type and time point are not known. The sequenced sample was PBMCs or a T cell subset sorted from them (not recorded which). CDR3 nucleotides: TGTGCCAGCAGCCTGGGGACAGGGATCACTGAGCAGTTCTTC. This encodes CASSLGTGITEQFF.